The 6 T cell receptor beta chains listed next were all sequenced from one sample in a study of blood T cells in healthy people across ages. For the second PCR, which ran for about 6 to 11 cycles, a sample-barcoded 5' primer and a J-beta primer mix were used. In TCRdb, the 5' RACE reads were re-called with MiXCR into one record per CDR3 protein. Seen here are about a million distinct CDR3 sequences, under 50% observed once, and the top ten hold under 15%. Sequenced sample: blood. These receptors were collected from a man aged 30 to 45 in good health.

The chain uses TRBV5-5 and TRBJ2-5; D tentatively fits TRBD1 or TRBD2 (5 bases each). Germline assignment: CDR1 SGHKS and CDR2 YYEKEE (reference sequence). Between the trimmed V and J ends, which lost 5 bases and 4 bases, there was a span of 15 bases. This CDR3 spans 14 amino acids. The CDR3 loop reads CASSSPGRSETQYF. CDR3 DNA: TGTGCCAGCAGTTCCCCGGGACGGTCAGAGACCCAGTACTTC.

In regard to this clonotype: At one boundary the junction diverges from the germline segment, which might be a read error. DNA for the CDR3: TGTGCCAGCGCACCATCAGACACAAGAGAAGCTTTCTTT. It yields the protein CASAPSDTREAFF. The V and J genes are TRBV18 and TRBJ1-1; D is ambiguous. The germline V gene encodes CDR1 KGHSH and CDR2 LQKENI. The CDR3 is 13 residues long.

Comment on this clonotype: The germline gene is not matched at one end of the junction; a read error may be the cause. The chain joins TRBV6-2 or TRBV6-3 to TRBJ2-6; the D gene is possibly TRBD1 (5 bases). CDR1 is MNHEY and CDR2 is SVGEGT in the germline V gene. CDR3 length equals 13 residues. The CDR3 nucleotides are TGTGCCAGCAGACCCTCTGGGGCCAACGTCCCGACTTTC. Translating gives CASRPSGANVPTF.

This chain uses TRBV7-2 with TRBJ2-2, with a tentative D call TRBD2 (5 bases). Germline CDR1 reads SGHTA; CDR2 reads FQGNSA. Trimming removed 5 bases at V and 6 bases at J, with 10 bases between. The CDR3 spans 13 residues. CDR3 bases: TGTGCCAGCAGCCCGCAGGAGGCCGGGGAGCTGTTTTTT. Its translation is CASSPQEAGELFF. Filled out from reference TRBV7-2 and TRBJ2-2, the complete variable domain reads GAGVSQSPSNKVTEKGKDVELRCDPISGHTALYWYRQSLGQGLEFLIYFQGNSAPDKSGLPSDRFSAERTGGSVSTLTIQRTQQEDSAVYLCASSPQEAGELFFGEGSRLTVL.

V is TRBV3-1 and J is TRBJ1-5; D remains ambiguous. CDR3 length: 14 amino acids. Germline CDR1 and CDR2: LGHDT and YNNKEL (reference sequence). Trimming removed 0 bases from V and 4 bases from J, with 7 bases in between. As DNA, the CDR3 is TGTGCCAGCAGCCAAGATGCGGCGAATCAGCCCCAGCATTTT. This encodes CASSQDAANQPQHF. Based on the CDR3 plus reference TRBV3-1 and TRBJ1-5, the full variable domain is DTAVSQTPKYLVTQMGNDKSIKCEQNLGHDTMYWYKQDSKKFLKIMFSYNNKELIINETVPNRFSPKSPDKAHLNLHINSLELGDSAVYFCASSQDAANQPQHFGDGTRLSIL.

V usage is TRBV30 and J usage is TRBJ2-7, with 9 bases aligning to TRBD1. From germline, CDR1 is GTSNPN and CDR2 SVGIG (reference sequence). J lost 9 bases, V lost 1 base, and 22 bases had no gene match. The CDR3 length is 18 residues. The CDR3 nucleotides read TGTGCCTGGAGTGAGTTAAATCTCCCGGGACAGGGTGTAAACGGGCAGTACTTC. It yields the protein CAWSELNLPGQGVNGQYF.